These 17 T cell receptor beta chains came from one sample sequenced in a study of blood T cells in healthy people across ages. Combining a sample-barcoded 5' primer with a J-beta primer mix, a second PCR ran for roughly 7 to 12 cycles. TCRdb fed the 5' RACE reads into MiXCR, producing one record per CDR3 protein. The sample has about 720,000 distinct CDR3 sequences, over 20% seen once. The sequencing input was blood. These receptors were collected from a man in his 70s in good health.

The V gene is TRBV3-1, the J gene TRBJ2-7, with TRBD2 identical over 7 bases. Per the germline V gene, CDR1 is LGHDT and CDR2 is YNNKEL (reference sequence). Trimming cost V 1 base and J 4 bases; bases outside gene matches: 16. This CDR3 spans 18 amino acids. CDR3 protein: CASSQGALTGGGLYEQYF. CDR3 DNA sequence: TGTGCCAGCAGCCAAGGGGCCCTTACAGGCGGGGGTTTGTACGAGCAGTACTTC.

The rearrangement uses TRBV19 and TRBJ1-5, with 9 bases fitting TRBD1. The CDR3 is 15 amino acids. V gave up 6 bases and J gave up 3 bases; unmatched junction bases: 6. Germline V lookup: CDR1 LNHDA, CDR2 SQIVND (reference sequence). In DNA form, the CDR3 reads TGTGCCAGTAGCACCGGGACAGGGTACAATCAGCCCCAGCATTTT. The encoded protein is CASSTGTGYNQPQHF.

This clonotype occurred a few times. V gene TRBV6-5 combines with J gene TRBJ1-6; D is uncertain. Germline loops: CDR1 MNHEY, CDR2 SVGAGI. CDR3 size: 12 residues. V lost 0 bases and J 9 bases, leaving 3 bases between the germline ends. The CDR3 here is CASSYSRSPLHF. CDR3 nucleotide sequence: TGTGCCAGCAGTTACTCCCGTTCACCCCTCCACTTT.

This rearrangement joins TRBV20-1 to TRBJ2-1; TRBD2 matches 8 bases. Germline lookup yields CDR1 DFQATT and CDR2 SNEGSKA (reference sequence). The junction had 4 bases not matched to a gene; V was cut back by 1 base and J by 2 bases. The CDR3 is 15 amino acids. CDR3 in DNA: TGCAGTGCTAGAGGGGGAGCGGGGGCCTACAATGAGCAGTTCTTC. Translating gives CSARGGAGAYNEQFF.

This clonotype was counted a few times. The J gene is TRBJ1-1, the V gene TRBV4-1; D not resolved. CDR3 length: 16 amino acids. V was pared by 1 base and J by 1 base, with 13 bases between. Germline values: CDR1 MGHRA, CDR2 YSYEKL. This chain's CDR3 is CASSQGHGLGNTEAFF. In nucleotides, the CDR3 is TGCGCCAGCAGCCAAGGTCACGGGCTGGGGAACACTGAAGCTTTCTTT.

This clonotype was counted only a few times. This CDR3 is CATSRDRGAVTNEKLFF. The CDR3 nucleotides read TGTGCCACCAGCAGAGATCGGGGGGCCGTAACTAATGAAAAACTGTTTTTT. The V and J genes are TRBV15 and TRBJ1-4; D might be TRBD1 (6 bases). The CDR3 extends over 17 amino acids. Trimming took off 0 bases at V and 1 base at J, with 12 bases between the two ends. Looked up from germline, CDR1 is LNHNV and CDR2 is YYDKDF (reference sequence). The full variable domain, rest sourced from reference TRBV15 and TRBJ1-4, is DAMVIQNPRYQVTQFGKPVTLSCSQTLNHNVMYWYQQKSSQAPKLLFHYYDKDFNNEADTPDNFQSRRPNTSFCFLDIRSPGLGDTAMYLCATSRDRGAVTNEKLFFGSGTQLSVL.

V and J are TRBV6-5 and TRBJ1-1; TRBD1 aligns across 12 bases. The junction had 4 bases not matched to a gene; V was cut back by 5 bases and J by 6 bases. This CDR3 is 14 amino acids long. Germline assignment: CDR1 MNHEY and CDR2 SVGAGI. The CDR3 coding sequence is TGTGCCAGCAGTAAGGGACAGGGGGCCCCTGAAGCTTTCTTT. Its protein product is CASSKGQGAPEAFF.

The CDR3 region is CASGTGGYEQYF. The DNA of the CDR3 is TGTGCCTCCGGGACAGGGGGCTACGAGCAGTACTTC. The chain employs TRBV28 and TRBJ2-7; 11 bases are shared with TRBD1. Germline CDR1 MDHEN, CDR2 SYDVKM. CDR3 length equals 12 residues. V dropped 11 bases and J dropped 3; count of bases not matched to a gene: 3.

This chain connects TRBV4-1 to TRBJ2-5; D remains ambiguous. Near its end, the DNA agrees better with TRBJ2-7, so the J call may be wrong. From germline, CDR1 is MGHRA and CDR2 YSYEKL. CDR3 size: 14 residues. CDR3 amino acids: CASSQEKGTYEQYF. In nucleotides, the CDR3 is TGCGCCAGCAGCCAAGAAAAGGGAACCTACGAGCAGTACTTC.

The rearrangement uses TRBV2 and TRBJ2-5, with D maybe TRBD2 (6 bases). CDR3 size: 15 residues. V was clipped by 5 bases and J by 4 bases, with 17 bases between them. Germline V gene lookup returns CDR1 SNHLY and CDR2 FYNNEI. CDR3 in DNA: TGTGCCAGCAGTCCCCAGCGGGCTATGTCAGAGACCCAGTACTTC. Protein sequence: CASSPQRAMSETQYF.

The gene calls are TRBV30 and TRBJ1-2, with D tentatively TRBD1 (5 bases). Germline values: CDR1 GTSNPN, CDR2 SVGIG (reference sequence). There are 14 residues in the CDR3. With 0 bases removed from V and 3 bases from J, the gap between germline ends came to 11 bases. The CDR3 here is CAWSVGRPYYGYTF. CDR3 DNA sequence: TGTGCCTGGAGTGTGGGACGGCCTTACTATGGCTACACCTTC. Looking up the rest from reference TRBV30 and TRBJ1-2 gives the full variable domain: SQTIHQWPATLVQPVGSPLSLECTVEGTSNPNLYWYRQAAGRGLQLLFYSVGIGQISSEVPQNLSASRPQDRQFILSSKKLLLSDSGFYLCAWSVGRPYYGYTFGSGTRLTVV.

This clonotype has just a few counts. The chain recombines TRBV10-2 with TRBJ1-1, with TRBD1 matching 8 bases. Losses at the gene ends were 3 bases for V and 0 bases for J; bases not matched to a gene: 3. The CDR3 is 15 residues long. From germline, CDR1 is WSHSY and CDR2 SAAADI. CDR3: CASSDPGGLNTEAFF. DNA for the CDR3: TGCGCCAGCAGTGACCCAGGGGGCTTGAACACTGAAGCTTTCTTT.

This chain links TRBV11-2 with TRBJ1-2; 7 bases agree with TRBD1. This CDR3 is 14 amino acids long. Germline V gives CDR1 SGHAT, CDR2 FQNNGV. V lost 5 bases, J lost 4 bases, and 7 bases stayed unmatched. CDR3 amino acids: CASSPERQGYGYTF. The CDR3 nucleotides read TGTGCCAGCAGCCCAGAAAGACAGGGCTATGGCTACACCTTC.

DNA for the CDR3: TGTGCCAGCCTTGCCTATGACGGAACTAGCGGTACGCCGGGGGAGCAGTTCTTC. It yields the protein CASLAYDGTSGTPGEQFF. This chain uses TRBV6-5 with TRBJ2-1; TRBD2 aligns across 8 bases. From germline, CDR1 is MNHEY and CDR2 SVGAGI. V trimming: 8 bases; J trimming: 10 bases; junction bases outside the gene matches: 25. The CDR3 length is 18 residues.

This chain connects TRBV4-3 to TRBJ2-1, with D possibly TRBD2 on 5 matching bases. The J call is uncertain, as TRBJ2-5 better fits the DNA end. Germline CDR1 LGHNA, CDR2 YSLEER. There are 13 residues in the CDR3. CDR3 amino acids: CASSRTREETQYF. The DNA of the CDR3 is TGCGCCAGCAGCCGAACTAGAGAAGAGACCCAGTACTTC.

A few counts support this clonotype. The chain links TRBV10-3 to TRBJ1-1; no firm D call. The CDR3 totals 14 residues. Germline V gene data show CDR1 as ENHRY and CDR2 as SYGVKD. Trimming pared 3 bases from V and 0 bases from J, leaving 8 bases between. The CDR3 DNA follows: TGTGCCATCAGTGAAATGGAAATGAACACTGAAGCTTTCTTT. This translates into CAISEMEMNTEAFF.

V usage is TRBV11-2 and J usage is TRBJ2-7, with D perhaps matching TRBD1 (5 bases). The germline V and J ends were trimmed by 4 bases and 4 bases, with 11 bases remaining between them. The CDR3 extends over 13 amino acids. The germline V gene encodes CDR1 SGHAT and CDR2 FQNNGV. The CDR3 DNA reads as TGTGCCAGCAGCTCAGCCGACAGATACGAGCAGTACTTC. This sequence encodes CASSSADRYEQYF. Full variable domain (outside the CDR3, taken from reference TRBV11-2 and TRBJ2-7): EAGVAQSPRYKIIEKRQSVAFWCNPISGHATLYWYQQILGQGPKLLIQFQNNGVVDDSQLPKDRFSAERLKGVDSTLKIQPAKLEDSAVYLCASSSADRYEQYFGPGTRLTVT.